Below are 28 T cell receptor beta chains sequenced from a single sample in a study of blood T cell repertoires in COVID-19. Assay used: immunoSEQ multiplex PCR; TCRdb lists only in-frame clones, some missing. Of over 100,000 clones in the sample, roughly four fifths are singletons; the top ten hold roughly 5%. Sequencing input: peripheral blood. These receptors were obtained from a man aged 55 to 70 with acute or convalescent COVID-19.

This clone has more than one count but fewer than ten. The chain has TRBV9 and TRBJ1-6; a possible D gene is TRBD1 (6 bases). V was cut by 4 bases and J by 5 bases, with 13 bases left in between. CDR3 length equals 15 residues. Germline V gene sequence: CDR1 SGDLS, CDR2 YYNGEE. The CDR3 bases are TGTGCCAGCAGCACCCGGACAGCGGATAATTCACCCCTCCACTTT. This encodes CASSTRTADNSPLHF.

This rearrangement joins TRBV4-2 to TRBJ2-5; a weak D match, TRBD2 (6 bases). Germline V lookup: CDR1 LGHNA, CDR2 YNFKEQ. The CDR3 contains 15 residues. V dropped 1 base and J dropped 4 bases, with 13 bases sitting between them. The CDR3 region is CASSQGGTWGETQYF. CDR3 in DNA: TGTGCCAGCAGCCAAGGCGGGACTTGGGGAGAGACCCAGTACTTC.

The chain is built from TRBV4-1 and TRBJ2-7, with TRBD1 matching over 7 bases. V lost 4 bases to trimming and J lost 3 bases; unmatched junction nucleotides: 6. This CDR3 has 14 residues. Germline V gives CDR1 MGHRA, CDR2 YSYEKL. This chain's CDR3 is CASSPQQGNYEQYF. The DNA for the CDR3 is TGCGCCAGCAGCCCTCAACAGGGGAACTACGAGCAGTACTTC.

The rearrangement links TRBV7-4 to TRBJ1-5, with TRBD1 identical over 11 bases. The V segment lost 5 bases and the J segment 5 bases; nucleotides outside the gene matches: 8. Germline lookup yields CDR1 SGHVT and CDR2 SQSDAQ. CDR3 length: 16 residues. The CDR3, as DNA: TGTGCCAGCAGCGCCGGCGGGACAGGGGGACATCAGCCCCAGCATTTT. This codes for CASSAGGTGGHQPQHF.

The chain is built from TRBV7-9 and TRBJ2-7, with TRBD2 as a possible D gene (6 bases). Germline V gene data show CDR1 as SEHNR and CDR2 as FQNEAQ (reference sequence). This CDR3 spans 15 amino acids. V was shortened by 1 base and J by 6 bases, with 16 bases between the two germline ends. CDR3 nucleotides: TGTGCCAGCAGCTTAGGGGTCGGGAGAAACTCCGAGCAGTACTTC. This codes for CASSLGVGRNSEQYF.

This clone came up once. The rearrangement links TRBV28 to TRBJ1-5; TRBD1 aligns across 10 bases. Germline-derived CDR1 and CDR2 are MDHEN and SYDVKM. J was trimmed by 0 bases and V by 8 bases; bases with no gene match: 10. The CDR3 extends over 17 amino acids. The CDR3 here is CASYGQGGLNSNQPQHF. In DNA form, the CDR3 reads TGTGCCAGCTATGGACAGGGGGGGCTGAATAGCAATCAGCCCCAGCATTTT.

This clone has a handful of counts. J is TRBJ2-7 and V is TRBV19, with 10 positions matching TRBD1. The V and J ends lost 7 bases and 5 bases, in that order; junction bases with no gene match: 8. The V gene's germline CDR1 is LNHDA and CDR2 SQIVND (reference sequence). The CDR3 is 14 amino acids. The CDR3 is CASTQPGQGNEQYF. The CDR3, as DNA: TGTGCCAGTACCCAACCGGGACAGGGGAACGAGCAGTACTTC.

This clone was observed a single time. The chain has TRBV30 and TRBJ2-1; 9 positions match TRBD1. Germline V gene lookup returns CDR1 GTSNPN and CDR2 SVGIG (reference sequence). The CDR3 is made up of 14 amino acids. Trimming removed 0 bases from V and 10 bases from J; junction bases left unmatched: 7. This CDR3 is CAWSVRDRDGEQFF. In DNA, the CDR3 is TGTGCCTGGAGTGTCCGGGACAGGGATGGGGAGCAGTTCTTC.

The rearrangement links TRBV7-8 to TRBJ2-1, with a tentative D call TRBD1 (5 bases). The CDR3 is 17 residues long. Germline CDR1 is SGHVS and CDR2 is FQNEAQ. V was cut by 1 base and J by 0 bases, with 13 bases left in between. CDR3 coding DNA: TGTGCCAGCAGCTTAGGTGGGGCCACCCTCTCCTACAATGAGCAGTTCTTC. Its translation: CASSLGGATLSYNEQFF.

The chain couples TRBV7-3 to TRBJ2-1, with TRBD2 matching 10 bases. The germline CDR1 and CDR2 sequences are SGHTA and FQGTGA. V lost 5 bases to trimming and J lost 2 bases; unmatched junction nucleotides: 6. This CDR3 is built from 16 residues. For the CDR3, the DNA is TGTGCCAGCAGCCAAACTAGCGGGATGGCCTACAATGAGCAGTTCTTC. Translating gives CASSQTSGMAYNEQFF.

The chain recombines TRBV28 with TRBJ1-2, with TRBD1 identical over 7 bases. From germline, CDR1 is MDHEN and CDR2 SYDVKM. Unmatched junction bases numbered 5, after V lost 2 bases and J lost 5 bases. The CDR3 length is 14 residues. The CDR3 loop is CASSLSTGVYGYTF. The CDR3 DNA reads as TGTGCCAGCAGTTTAAGTACAGGGGTTTATGGCTACACCTTC.

The chain links TRBV18 to TRBJ2-5; no firm D call. The germline V and J ends were trimmed by 3 bases and 4 bases, with 12 bases remaining between them. CDR3 length: 14 amino acids. The V gene's germline CDR1 is KGHSH and CDR2 LQKENI. Written as DNA, the CDR3 is TGTGCCAGCTCACCGGCAGAGGAGAGAGAGACCCAGTACTTC. It codes for CASSPAEERETQYF.

The rearrangement links TRBV15 to TRBJ1-2; 8 nucleotides match TRBD1. Germline CDR1 reads LNHNV; CDR2 reads YYDKDF (reference sequence). The CDR3 consists of 16 residues. With 1 base clipped from V and 4 bases from J, the junction kept 8 bases outside the gene matches. CDR3 in amino acids: CATSRGPTDRGYGYTF. In DNA, the CDR3 is TGTGCCACCAGCAGAGGACCGACTGACAGGGGCTATGGCTACACCTTC.

The gene calls are TRBV27 and TRBJ2-7; maybe TRBD2 (5 bases). CDR3 length: 15 amino acids. Trimming shortened V by 7 bases and J by 3 bases, and 19 bases separated the two germline ends. The germline V gene has CDR1 MNHEY and CDR2 SMNVEV (reference sequence). The CDR3 reads CASILREGSDYEQYF. The CDR3 DNA reads as TGTGCCAGCATCCTTCGGGAAGGGTCGGACTACGAGCAGTACTTC.

V and J are TRBV4-3 and TRBJ2-6; 11 nucleotides match TRBD2. The V gene end was trimmed by 4 bases and the J gene end by 4 bases; junction bases not matched to a gene: 15. This CDR3 has 20 residues. CDR1 and CDR2 (germline): LGHNA, YSLEER. The chain's CDR3 is CASSRHERNSGGVGANVLTF. In nucleotides, the CDR3 is TGCGCCAGCAGCCGACACGAAAGGAATAGCGGGGGGGTCGGGGCCAACGTCCTGACTTTC.

The genes are TRBV5-1 and TRBJ1-1, with D unclear. This CDR3 has 13 amino acids. Germline V lookup: CDR1 SGHRS, CDR2 YFSETQ. Trimming removed 4 bases at V and 3 bases at J, with 10 bases between. Here the CDR3 DNA reads TGCGCCAGCAGCACCGGGAGGGACACTGAAGCTTTCTTT. It specifies CASSTGRDTEAFF.

The genes are TRBV11-3 and TRBJ2-1; 8 nucleotides line up with TRBD1. CDR3 size: 13 residues. Germline CDR1 SGHNT, CDR2 YENEEA. Germline trimming cut 6 bases from V and 7 bases from J; bases unmatched to any gene: 5. The CDR3: CASRTGGGNEQFF. CDR3 sequence (DNA): TGTGCCAGCAGAACAGGGGGTGGAAATGAGCAGTTCTTC.

The chain uses TRBV18 and TRBJ1-1; 7 positions agree with TRBD1. Trimming removed 3 bases from V and 0 bases from J; junction bases left unmatched: 4. Germline CDR1 reads KGHSH; CDR2 reads LQKENI. The CDR3 is made up of 15 amino acids. In nucleotides, the CDR3 is TGTGCCAGCTCACCTACACAGGGGATGAACACTGAAGCTTTCTTT. Translated: CASSPTQGMNTEAFF.

For this clone: Its ends do not fully match the called genes, so a read error is possible. The chain uses TRBV3-1 (or the pseudogene TRBV3-2) and TRBJ2-7; the D gene is possibly TRBD2 (6 bases). The CDR3 extends over 14 amino acids. The germline V gene encodes CDR1 LGHDT and CDR2 YNNKEL (reference sequence). The CDR3, as DNA: TGTGCCAGCAGCCATCGGGGGACCTCCAACGAGCAGTACTTC. Its protein product is CASSHRGTSNEQYF.

CDR3 coding DNA: TGTGCCATCAGCGACACGGGACAGGGTATTTACGAGCAGTACTTC. It is translated as CAISDTGQGIYEQYF. V and J are TRBV10-3 and TRBJ2-7; 9 bases agree with TRBD1. The CDR3 covers 15 residues. The germline V gene encodes CDR1 ENHRY and CDR2 SYGVKD. V dropped 6 bases and J dropped 4; count of bases not matched to a gene: 10.

The chain is built from TRBV6-1 and TRBJ2-7; 12 nucleotides agree with TRBD2. This CDR3 is 15 amino acids long. The ends lost 2 bases at V and 5 bases at J; junction bases unmatched: 4. CDR1 and CDR2 (germline): MNHNS, SASEGT. CDR3 loop: CASSEMTSGSHEQYF. The CDR3 DNA sequence: TGTGCCAGCAGTGAAATGACTAGCGGGAGCCACGAGCAGTACTTC.

The V gene is TRBV6-5, the J gene TRBJ2-3; 8 positions match TRBD1. The CDR3 length is 14 residues. Trimming cost V 8 bases and J 12 bases; bases outside gene matches: 16. Germline V CDR1 and CDR2: MNHEY, SVGAGI. The CDR3 bases are TGTGCCAGCTGCAAAACACCGACAGGGGATCGTCAGTATTTT. Amino acid sequence: CASCKTPTGDRQYF.

The chain is built from TRBV7-8 and TRBJ2-5; 12 bases align to TRBD2. The CDR3 runs 18 residues. Germline V gene lookup returns CDR1 SGHVS and CDR2 FQNEAQ. The V and J ends lost 5 bases and 5 bases, in that order; junction bases with no gene match: 15. The CDR3: CASSAESSGRASGETQYF. The CDR3 DNA reads as TGTGCCAGCAGCGCCGAGTCTAGCGGGAGGGCCTCGGGGGAGACCCAGTACTTC.

The sample holds a few counts of this clone. This rearrangement joins TRBV2 to TRBJ1-1; 7 bases line up with TRBD1. CDR1 SNHLY and CDR2 FYNNEI come from the germline V gene. J was trimmed by 3 bases and V by 4 bases; bases with no gene match: 5. CDR3 length: 14 residues. The CDR3 protein is CASSGRGRDTEAFF. CDR3 in DNA: TGTGCCAGCAGTGGGAGGGGGCGGGACACTGAAGCTTTCTTT.

J is TRBJ2-3 and V is TRBV7-2; 10 bases map to TRBD1. In germline, CDR1 is SGHTA, CDR2 FQGNSA. V dropped 3 bases and J dropped 2; count of bases not matched to a gene: 2. This CDR3 has 15 residues. DNA for the CDR3: TGTGCCAGCAGCTTTCGACAGGGGGCCACAGATACGCAGTATTTT. This translates into CASSFRQGATDTQYF.

The V gene is TRBV5-4, the J gene TRBJ2-5; possible D gene TRBD1, 6 bases. Germline V CDR1 and CDR2: SGHNT, YYREEE (reference sequence). Trimming left V 4 bases short and J 2 bases short, with 12 bases between. The CDR3 totals 14 residues. The DNA for the CDR3 is TGTGCCAGCAGCACTCAGGGGCTTCAAGAGACCCAGTACTTC. It encodes CASSTQGLQETQYF.

This clone was recorded at least ten times. The same CDR3 also results from other DNA sequences found in this sample. The rearrangement uses TRBV7-9 and TRBJ2-7, with D maybe TRBD2 (6 bases). Germline assignment: CDR1 SEHNR and CDR2 FQNEAQ (reference sequence). V dropped 2 bases and J dropped 3 bases, with 8 bases sitting between them. The CDR3 has 13 amino acids. DNA of the CDR3: TGTGCCAGCAGCTTACCGGGGGTCTACGAGCAGTACTTC. Translated: CASSLPGVYEQYF.

This chain links TRBV30 with TRBJ1-6; D is unresolved. V was trimmed by 0 bases and J by 2 bases, leaving 11 bases between them. The CDR3 covers 16 residues. In germline, CDR1 is GTSNPN, CDR2 SVGIG (reference sequence). In DNA, the CDR3 is TGTGCCTGGAGTGTAAGGAGGGTCCCCTATAATTCACCCCTCCACTTT. This encodes CAWSVRRVPYNSPLHF.